The next 19 T cell receptor beta chains were all read from a single sample in a study of T cell responses to AZD1222 COVID-19 vaccine. Only in-frame clones appear in the TCRdb table, and some are missing; sequencing was by immunoSEQ multiplex PCR. The data show some 150,000 clones, with around nine tenths seen just once and approximately 5% held by the top ten. The input for sequencing was peripheral blood, taken on day 0 of AZD1222 vaccination. Receptors were obtained from an adult in good health.

The rearrangement uses TRBV6-5 and TRBJ1-5; D is unresolved. CDR1 MNHEY and CDR2 SVGAGI come from the germline V gene. This CDR3 is built from 13 residues. V shed 10 bases and J shed 4 bases, with 14 bases lying between them. The CDR3 nucleotides are TGTGCCATCGGAGAAGGGCCTAATCAGCCCCAGCATTTT. Encoded protein: CAIGEGPNQPQHF.

The rearrangement uses TRBV28 and TRBJ2-3; 7 positions agree with TRBD2. Germline-derived CDR1 and CDR2 are MDHEN and SYDVKM. The CDR3 is made up of 14 amino acids. V lost 4 bases to trimming and J lost 6 bases; unmatched junction nucleotides: 7. The CDR3 sequence is CASSSMRRGDTQYF. The CDR3 nucleotides read TGTGCCAGCAGTTCCATGCGGCGGGGGGATACGCAGTATTTT.

The chain has TRBV16 and TRBJ2-7; tentative D call: TRBD1 (5 bases). Germline CDR1 KGHSY, CDR2 FQNENV. V lost 4 bases to trimming and J lost 0 bases, with 19 bases between them. This CDR3 has 17 residues. In DNA, the CDR3 is TGTGCCAGCAGCCTTAAAGAGACAGCTATTCTCTCCTACGAGCAGTACTTC. Amino acids: CASSLKETAILSYEQYF.

V is TRBV19 and J is TRBJ2-7, with 7 bases lining up with TRBD1. J gave up 1 base and V 8 bases, and 8 bases lay outside the gene matches. CDR3 length: 14 amino acids. Germline V gene data show CDR1 as LNHDA and CDR2 as SQIVND (reference sequence). In DNA, the CDR3 is TGTGCCAGTGAAAGGACAGGCGGTTCCTACGAGCAGTACTTC. Translation gives CASERTGGSYEQYF.

This clone was observed once. The chain has TRBV2 and TRBJ1-2, with D perhaps TRBD1 (5 bases). Per germline, CDR1 SNHLY and CDR2 FYNNEI. V lost 6 bases and J 1 base, leaving 12 bases between the germline ends. The CDR3 loop spans 14 amino acids. CDR3 region: CASSSWGGNYGYTF. The CDR3 DNA follows: TGTGCCAGCAGCTCGTGGGGCGGTAACTATGGCTACACCTTC.

This chain uses TRBV3-1 (or the pseudogene TRBV3-2) with TRBJ1-2; no firm D call. This CDR3 region has 14 residues. Deletions cut 0 bases from V and 7 bases from J, with 12 bases between. CDR1 and CDR2 from the germline V gene are LGHDT and YNNKEL (reference sequence). CDR3 nucleotide sequence: TGTGCCAGCAGCCAAGACGCCGGGAGAGGTGGCTACACCTTC. Its protein product is CASSQDAGRGGYTF.

This rearrangement joins TRBV7-2 to TRBJ1-3; perhaps TRBD1 as D (5 bases). The CDR3 consists of 13 residues. V was trimmed by 5 bases and J by 9 bases, leaving 14 bases between them. CDR1 and CDR2 from the germline V gene are SGHTA and FQGNSA. This CDR3 is CASSPDSLGTIYF. In nucleotides, the CDR3 is TGTGCCAGCAGCCCCGACAGTTTGGGCACCATATATTTT.

This clone was counted a single time. The chain is built from TRBV12-3 or TRBV12-4 and TRBJ2-7; D is perhaps TRBD2 (5 bases). With 5 bases removed from V and 3 bases from J, the gap between germline ends came to 11 bases. The CDR3 length is 13 residues. CDR3 coding DNA: TGTGCCAGCAGTGCCGGGGAAATCTACGAGCAGTACTTC. This encodes CASSAGEIYEQYF.

The chain couples TRBV27 to TRBJ2-7, with D possibly matching TRBD1 (5 bases). There are 13 residues in the CDR3. Trimming took off 5 bases at V and 6 bases at J, with 14 bases between the two ends. Germline V CDR1 and CDR2: MNHEY, SMNVEV (reference sequence). Here the CDR3 DNA reads TGTGCCAGCAGTCCGGACGGTAGGGGCGAGCAGTACTTC. Translation gives CASSPDGRGEQYF.

This chain joins TRBV10-1 and TRBJ2-1; TRBD1 matches at 7 bases. Germline CDR1 WNHNN, CDR2 SYGVQD (reference sequence). The CDR3 is made up of 14 amino acids. V was clipped by 4 bases and J by 9 bases; unmatched bases: 9. CDR3 DNA sequence: TGCGCCAGCAGTGCCTATCAACAGGGGTCTGAGCAGTTCTTC. Its protein product is CASSAYQQGSEQFF.

The chain recombines TRBV5-1 with TRBJ1-1; D is ambiguous. Germline assignment: CDR1 SGHRS and CDR2 YFSETQ. Trimming cost V 0 bases and J 1 base, with 7 bases left between them. This CDR3 is 14 amino acids long. The CDR3 protein is CASSLEPQNTEAFF. The CDR3 nucleotides read TGCGCCAGCAGCTTGGAGCCACAGAACACTGAAGCTTTCTTT.

V and J are TRBV6-5 and TRBJ1-2, with D perhaps matching TRBD1 (5 bases). This CDR3 has 13 amino acids. V gave up 5 bases and J gave up 2 bases, with 9 bases separating them. Germline-derived CDR1 and CDR2 are MNHEY and SVGAGI. CDR3 protein: CASSRGANYGYTF. The CDR3 region has the DNA TGTGCCAGCAGTAGAGGGGCGAACTATGGCTACACCTTC.

J is TRBJ1-2 and V is TRBV6-1; D might be TRBD1 (5 bases). The CDR3 contains 15 residues. CDR1 and CDR2 from the germline V gene are MNHNS and SASEGT. V was shortened by 1 base and J by 4 bases, with 13 bases between the two germline ends. CDR3 sequence: CASSEVGEGSYGYTF. The CDR3 DNA follows: TGTGCCAGCAGTGAAGTCGGAGAGGGGAGCTATGGCTACACCTTC.

The genes are TRBV11-1 and TRBJ2-7; D is ambiguous. CDR3 size: 13 residues. Germline assignment: CDR1 SGHAT and CDR2 FQDESV (reference sequence). The V gene lost 2 bases and the J gene lost 3 bases, with 8 bases spanning the gap. Here the CDR3 reads CASSLFTRYEQYF. CDR3 bases: TGTGCCAGCAGCTTATTTACCCGCTACGAGCAGTACTTC.

The chain recombines TRBV2 with TRBJ2-1; 9 bases fit TRBD2. After removal of 4 bases from V and 9 bases from J, the junction contained 10 bases not matched to a gene. This CDR3 comprises 15 residues. Germline V gives CDR1 SNHLY, CDR2 FYNNEI. The CDR3 here is CASSVGREGMTEQFF. For the CDR3, the DNA is TGTGCCAGCAGTGTAGGGCGGGAGGGTATGACTGAGCAGTTCTTC.

In DNA, the CDR3 is TGTGCCACCAGTGATCCCTCGACAGGGAGTAAGCCCCAGCATTTT. Residues: CATSDPSTGSKPQHF. The rearrangement links TRBV24-1 to TRBJ1-5; 7 bases map to TRBD1. The CDR3 covers 15 residues. Trimming at V came to 3 bases and at J to 8 bases, leaving 9 bases not matched to a gene. Germline values: CDR1 KGHDR, CDR2 SFDVKD.

V usage is TRBV6-5 and J usage is TRBJ1-5, with D possibly TRBD1 on 6 matching bases. The germline CDR1 and CDR2 sequences are MNHEY and SVGAGI. Trimming removed 4 bases from V and 6 bases from J, with 10 bases in between. The CDR3 is 13 residues long. CDR3 residues: CASSSQGGQPQHF. The CDR3 DNA follows: TGTGCCAGCAGTTCACAGGGAGGTCAGCCCCAGCATTTT.

The CDR3 reads CASSEDRGLRSGNTIYF. CDR3 coding DNA: TGCGCCAGCAGCGAGGACAGGGGGCTTCGCTCTGGAAACACCATATATTTT. The chain uses TRBV5-1 and TRBJ1-3; 11 bases align to TRBD1. Unmatched junction bases numbered 6, after V lost 4 bases and J lost 0 bases. The CDR3 spans 17 residues. Germline CDR1 SGHRS, CDR2 YFSETQ.

The genes are TRBV3-1 (or the pseudogene TRBV3-2) and TRBJ2-7; D remains unclear. The CDR3 consists of 13 residues. Trimming left V 4 bases short and J 4 bases short, with 11 bases between. CDR1 is LGHDT and CDR2 is YNNKEL in the germline V gene (reference sequence). Here the CDR3 DNA reads TGTGCCAGCAGCCGTAGTCGAGGTTACGAGCAGTACTTC. Translation: CASSRSRGYEQYF.